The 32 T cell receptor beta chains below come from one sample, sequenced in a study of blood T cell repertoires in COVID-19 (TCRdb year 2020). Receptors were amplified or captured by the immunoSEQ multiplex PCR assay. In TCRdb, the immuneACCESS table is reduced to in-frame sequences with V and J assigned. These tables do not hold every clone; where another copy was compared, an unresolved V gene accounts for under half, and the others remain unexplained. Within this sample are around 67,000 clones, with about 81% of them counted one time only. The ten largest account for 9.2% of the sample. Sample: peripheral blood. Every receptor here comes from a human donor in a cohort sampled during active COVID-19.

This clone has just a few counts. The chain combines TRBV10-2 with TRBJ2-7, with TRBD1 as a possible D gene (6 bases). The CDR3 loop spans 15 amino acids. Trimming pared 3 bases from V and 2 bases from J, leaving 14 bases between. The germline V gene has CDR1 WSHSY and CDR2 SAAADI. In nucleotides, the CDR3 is TGCGCCAGCAGTGAATCTGAACAGGGCGCCTACGAGCAGTACTTC. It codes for CASSESEQGAYEQYF.

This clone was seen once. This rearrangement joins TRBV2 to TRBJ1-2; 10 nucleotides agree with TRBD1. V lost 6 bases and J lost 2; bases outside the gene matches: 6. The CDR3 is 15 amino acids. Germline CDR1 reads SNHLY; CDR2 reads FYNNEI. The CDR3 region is CASSDRGLGNYGYTF. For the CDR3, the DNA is TGTGCCAGCAGCGACAGGGGGCTGGGGAACTATGGCTACACCTTC.

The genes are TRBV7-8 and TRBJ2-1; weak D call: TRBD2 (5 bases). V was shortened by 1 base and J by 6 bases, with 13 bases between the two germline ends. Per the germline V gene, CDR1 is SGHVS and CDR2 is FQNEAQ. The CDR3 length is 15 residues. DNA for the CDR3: TGTGCCAGCAGCTTAGGAGGGTTGGTCAGCAATGAGCAGTTCTTC. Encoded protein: CASSLGGLVSNEQFF.

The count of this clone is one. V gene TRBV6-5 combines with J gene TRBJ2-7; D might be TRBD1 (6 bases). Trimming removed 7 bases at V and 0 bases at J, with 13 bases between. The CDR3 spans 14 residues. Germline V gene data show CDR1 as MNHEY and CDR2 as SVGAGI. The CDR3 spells CASTPLRGSYEQYF. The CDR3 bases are TGTGCCAGCACCCCACTCAGGGGCTCCTACGAGCAGTACTTC.

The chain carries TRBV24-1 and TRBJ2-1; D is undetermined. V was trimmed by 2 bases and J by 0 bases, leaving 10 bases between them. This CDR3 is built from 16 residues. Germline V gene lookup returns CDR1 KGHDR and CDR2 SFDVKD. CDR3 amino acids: CATSDSARSSYNEQFF. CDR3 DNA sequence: TGTGCCACCAGTGATTCCGCCAGGTCCTCCTACAATGAGCAGTTCTTC.

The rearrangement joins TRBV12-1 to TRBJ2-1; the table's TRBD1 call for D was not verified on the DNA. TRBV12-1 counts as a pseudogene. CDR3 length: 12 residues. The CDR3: CASSFPGAEQFF. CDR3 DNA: TGTGCCAGCAGCTTTCCAGGGGCTGAGCAGTTCTTC.

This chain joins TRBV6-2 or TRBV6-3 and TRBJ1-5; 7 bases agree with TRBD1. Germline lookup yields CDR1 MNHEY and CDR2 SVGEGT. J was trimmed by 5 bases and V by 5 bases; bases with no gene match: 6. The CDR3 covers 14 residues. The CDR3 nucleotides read TGTGCCAGCAGTCTCGACAGGGACTATCAGCCCCAGCATTTT. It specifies CASSLDRDYQPQHF.

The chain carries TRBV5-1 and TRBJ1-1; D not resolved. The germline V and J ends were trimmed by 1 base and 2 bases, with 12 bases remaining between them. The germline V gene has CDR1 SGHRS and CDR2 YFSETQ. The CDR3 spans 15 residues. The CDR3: CASSLSLGDNTEAFF. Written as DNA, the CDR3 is TGCGCCAGCAGCTTGAGTCTCGGAGATAACACTGAAGCTTTCTTT.

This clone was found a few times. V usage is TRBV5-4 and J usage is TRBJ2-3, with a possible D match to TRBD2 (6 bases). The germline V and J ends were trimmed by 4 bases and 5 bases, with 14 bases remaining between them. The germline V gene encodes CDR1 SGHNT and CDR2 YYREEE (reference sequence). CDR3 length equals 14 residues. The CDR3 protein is CASSTRENRDTQYF. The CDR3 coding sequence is TGTGCCAGCAGCACTCGGGAGAACAGAGATACGCAGTATTTT.

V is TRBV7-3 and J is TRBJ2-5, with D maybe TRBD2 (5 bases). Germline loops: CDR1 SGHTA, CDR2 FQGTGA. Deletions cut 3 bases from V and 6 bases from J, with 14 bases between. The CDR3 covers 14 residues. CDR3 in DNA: TGTGCCAGCAGCTTGGGTGGGAGCGGAAAGACCCAGTACTTC. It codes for CASSLGGSGKTQYF.

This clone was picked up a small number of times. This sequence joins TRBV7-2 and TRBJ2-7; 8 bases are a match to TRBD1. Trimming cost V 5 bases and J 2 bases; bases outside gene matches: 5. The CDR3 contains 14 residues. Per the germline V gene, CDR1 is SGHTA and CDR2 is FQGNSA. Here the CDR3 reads CASSITGGPYEQYF. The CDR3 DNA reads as TGTGCCAGCAGCATCACAGGGGGACCCTACGAGCAGTACTTC.

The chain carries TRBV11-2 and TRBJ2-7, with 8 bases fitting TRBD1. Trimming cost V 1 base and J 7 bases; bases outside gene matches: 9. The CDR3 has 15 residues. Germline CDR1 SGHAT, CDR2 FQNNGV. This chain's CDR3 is CASSLAGQAFWEQYF. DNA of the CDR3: TGTGCCAGCAGCTTAGCGGGACAGGCGTTTTGGGAGCAGTACTTC.

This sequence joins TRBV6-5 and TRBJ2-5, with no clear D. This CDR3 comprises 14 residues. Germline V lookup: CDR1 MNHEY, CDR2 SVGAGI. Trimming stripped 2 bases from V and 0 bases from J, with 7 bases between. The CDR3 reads CASSYVSDQETQYF. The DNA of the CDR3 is TGTGCCAGCAGTTACGTTTCAGACCAAGAGACCCAGTACTTC.

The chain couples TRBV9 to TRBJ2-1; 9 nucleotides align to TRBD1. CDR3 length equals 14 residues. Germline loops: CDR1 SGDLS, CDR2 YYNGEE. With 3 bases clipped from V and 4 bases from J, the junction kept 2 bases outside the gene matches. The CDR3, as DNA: TGTGCCAGCAGCGCCGGGACAGGGTACAATGAGCAGTTCTTC. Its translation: CASSAGTGYNEQFF.

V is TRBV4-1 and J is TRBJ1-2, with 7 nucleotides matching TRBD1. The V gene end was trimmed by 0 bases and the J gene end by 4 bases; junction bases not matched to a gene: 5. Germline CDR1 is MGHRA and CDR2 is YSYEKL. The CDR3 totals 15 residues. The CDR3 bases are TGCGCCAGCAGCCAAGAAAGGGGGCCCTCCTATGGCTACACCTTC. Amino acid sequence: CASSQERGPSYGYTF.

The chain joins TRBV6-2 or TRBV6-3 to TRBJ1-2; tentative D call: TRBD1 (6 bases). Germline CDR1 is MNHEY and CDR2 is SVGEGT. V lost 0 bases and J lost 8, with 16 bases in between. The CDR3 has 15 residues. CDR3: CASSYSATGSHGYTF. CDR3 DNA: TGTGCCAGCAGTTACTCCGCGACAGGTTCTCACGGCTACACCTTC.

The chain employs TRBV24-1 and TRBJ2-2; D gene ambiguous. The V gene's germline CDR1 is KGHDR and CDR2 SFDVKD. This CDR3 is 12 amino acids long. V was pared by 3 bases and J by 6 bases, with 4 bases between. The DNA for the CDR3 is TGTGCCACCAGTGATAGCGCCGGGGAGCTGTTTTTT. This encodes CATSDSAGELFF.

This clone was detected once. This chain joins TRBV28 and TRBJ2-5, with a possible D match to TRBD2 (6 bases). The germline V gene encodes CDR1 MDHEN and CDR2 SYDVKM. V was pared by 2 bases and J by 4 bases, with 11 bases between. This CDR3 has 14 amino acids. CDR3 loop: CASSLTGGAETQYF. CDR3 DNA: TGTGCCAGCAGTTTAACTGGAGGGGCAGAGACCCAGTACTTC.

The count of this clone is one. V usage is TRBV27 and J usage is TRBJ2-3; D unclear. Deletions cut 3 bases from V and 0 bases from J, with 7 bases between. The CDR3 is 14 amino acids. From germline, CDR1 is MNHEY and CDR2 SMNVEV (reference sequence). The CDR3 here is CASSFFPSTDTQYF. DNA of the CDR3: TGTGCCAGCAGTTTCTTTCCTAGCACAGATACGCAGTATTTT.

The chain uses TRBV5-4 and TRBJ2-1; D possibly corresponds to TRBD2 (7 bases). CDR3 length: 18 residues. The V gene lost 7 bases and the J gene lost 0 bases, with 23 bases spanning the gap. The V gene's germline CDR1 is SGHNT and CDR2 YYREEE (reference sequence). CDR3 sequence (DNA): TGTGCCAGCTCGCGGGGGACATCTCCGTGGGGCTCCTACAATGAGCAGTTCTTC. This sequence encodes CASSRGTSPWGSYNEQFF. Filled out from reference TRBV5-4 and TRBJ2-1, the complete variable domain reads ETGVTQSPTHLIKTRGQQVTLRCSSQSGHNTVSWYQQALGQGPQFIFQYYREEENGRGNFPPRFSGLQFPNYSSELNVNALELDDSALYLCASSRGTSPWGSYNEQFFGPGTRLTVL.

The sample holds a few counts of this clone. CDR3 DNA: TGTGCCAGCAGCCGGGACTTTCAGCCCCAGCATTTT. It yields the protein CASSRDFQPQHF. The genes are TRBV7-8 and TRBJ1-5; D may be TRBD1 (5 bases). In germline, CDR1 is SGHVS, CDR2 FQNEAQ. Deletions cut 5 bases from V and 6 bases from J, with 8 bases between. The CDR3 is made up of 12 amino acids.

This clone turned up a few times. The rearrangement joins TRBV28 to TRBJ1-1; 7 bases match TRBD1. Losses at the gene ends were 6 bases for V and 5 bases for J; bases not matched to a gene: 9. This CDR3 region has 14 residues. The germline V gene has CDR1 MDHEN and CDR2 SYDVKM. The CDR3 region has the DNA TGTGCCAGCAGCAGTGACAGGGTTGGAACTGAAGCTTTCTTT. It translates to CASSSDRVGTEAFF. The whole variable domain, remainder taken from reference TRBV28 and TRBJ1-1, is DVKVTQSSRYLVKRTGEKVFLECVQDMDHENMFWYRQDPGLGLRLIYFSYDVKMKEKGDIPEGYSVSREKKERFSLILESASTNQTSMYLCASSSDRVGTEAFFGQGTRLTVV.

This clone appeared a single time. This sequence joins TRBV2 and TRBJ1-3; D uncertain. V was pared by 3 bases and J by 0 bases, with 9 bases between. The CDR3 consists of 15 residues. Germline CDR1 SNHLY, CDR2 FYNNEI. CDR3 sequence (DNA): TGTGCCAGCAGTGAGGCTTCGTTCTCTGGAAACACCATATATTTT. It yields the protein CASSEASFSGNTIYF.

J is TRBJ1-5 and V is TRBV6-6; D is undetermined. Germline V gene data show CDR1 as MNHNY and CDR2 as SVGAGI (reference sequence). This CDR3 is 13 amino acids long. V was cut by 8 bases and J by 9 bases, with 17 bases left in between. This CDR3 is CASLRQLSRPQHF. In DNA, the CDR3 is TGTGCCAGCTTGAGACAACTCTCTCGGCCCCAGCATTTT.

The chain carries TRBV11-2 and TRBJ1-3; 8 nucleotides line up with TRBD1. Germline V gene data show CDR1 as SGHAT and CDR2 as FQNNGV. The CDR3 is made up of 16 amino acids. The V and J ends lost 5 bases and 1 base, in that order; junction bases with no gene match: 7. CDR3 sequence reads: CASSPSDRVSGNTIYF. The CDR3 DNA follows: TGTGCCAGCAGCCCCTCGGACAGGGTGTCTGGAAACACCATATATTTT.

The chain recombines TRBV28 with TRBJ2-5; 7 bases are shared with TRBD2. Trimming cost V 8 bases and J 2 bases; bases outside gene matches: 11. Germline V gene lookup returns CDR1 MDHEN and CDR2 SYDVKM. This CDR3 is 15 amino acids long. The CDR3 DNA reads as TGTGCCAGCGGCCTAGCGGCCCCGAAACAAGAGACCCAGTACTTC. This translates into CASGLAAPKQETQYF.

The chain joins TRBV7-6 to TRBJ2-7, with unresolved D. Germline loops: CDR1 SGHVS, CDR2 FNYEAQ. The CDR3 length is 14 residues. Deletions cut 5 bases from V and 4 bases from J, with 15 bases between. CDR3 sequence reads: CASSPGIPRYEQYF. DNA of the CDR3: TGTGCCAGCAGCCCAGGTATTCCCCGATACGAGCAGTACTTC.

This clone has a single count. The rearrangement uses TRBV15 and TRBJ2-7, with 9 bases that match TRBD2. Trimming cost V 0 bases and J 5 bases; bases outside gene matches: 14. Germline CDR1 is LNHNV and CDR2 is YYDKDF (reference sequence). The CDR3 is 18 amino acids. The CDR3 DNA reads TGTGCCACCAGCAGAGAGATCTCGTTAGCGGGAGTCGTCGACGAGCAGTACTTC. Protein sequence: CATSREISLAGVVDEQYF.

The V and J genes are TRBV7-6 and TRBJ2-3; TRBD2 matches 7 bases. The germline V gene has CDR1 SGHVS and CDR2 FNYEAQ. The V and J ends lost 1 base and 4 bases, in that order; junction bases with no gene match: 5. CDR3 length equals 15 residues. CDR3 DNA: TGTGCCAGCAGCTTAGAGGGAGGGCCCCCAGATACGCAGTATTTT. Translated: CASSLEGGPPDTQYF.

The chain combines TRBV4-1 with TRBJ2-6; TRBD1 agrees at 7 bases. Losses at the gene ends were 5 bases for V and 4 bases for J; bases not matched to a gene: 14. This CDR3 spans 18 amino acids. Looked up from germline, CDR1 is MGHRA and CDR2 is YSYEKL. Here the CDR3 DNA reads TGCGCCAGCAGCACCCGGGACAGTGCCCTGGGGGGGGCCAACGTCCTGACTTTC. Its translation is CASSTRDSALGGANVLTF.

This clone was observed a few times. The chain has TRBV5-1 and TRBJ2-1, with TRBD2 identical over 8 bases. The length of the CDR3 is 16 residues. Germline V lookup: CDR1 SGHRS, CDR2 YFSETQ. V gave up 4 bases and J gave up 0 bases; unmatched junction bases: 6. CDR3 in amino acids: CASSGGLASSYNEQFF. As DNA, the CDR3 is TGCGCCAGCAGCGGCGGACTAGCCTCCTCCTACAATGAGCAGTTCTTC.

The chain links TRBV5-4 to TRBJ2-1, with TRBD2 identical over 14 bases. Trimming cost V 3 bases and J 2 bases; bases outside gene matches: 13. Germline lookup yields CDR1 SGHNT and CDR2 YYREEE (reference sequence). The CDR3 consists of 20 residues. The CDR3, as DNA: TGTGCCAGCAGCTCTCGGACTAGCGGGAGGTCTGGATTGGCCTACAATGAGCAGTTCTTC. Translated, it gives CASSSRTSGRSGLAYNEQFF.